This T cell receptor (beta chain) was obtained from a study of T cell responses to AZD1222 COVID-19 vaccine. The V and J ends lost 0 bases and 3 bases respectively, with 9 bases between them. Germline CDR1 is SGHRS and CDR2 is YFSETQ. CDR3 size: 14 residues. Measured with immunoSEQ multiplex PCR; TCRdb has only the in-frame clones, and not every one. The profile shows some 150,000 clones, approximately 89% of them singletons. The sequencing used peripheral blood, collected on day 0 of AZD1222 vaccination. The source of this sequence is an adult in good health. This chain links TRBV5-1 with TRBJ1-1; D remains ambiguous. Written as DNA, the CDR3 is TGCGCCAGCAGCTTGGCCAGCTACGACACTGAAGCTTTCTTT. Protein: CASSLASYDTEAFF.